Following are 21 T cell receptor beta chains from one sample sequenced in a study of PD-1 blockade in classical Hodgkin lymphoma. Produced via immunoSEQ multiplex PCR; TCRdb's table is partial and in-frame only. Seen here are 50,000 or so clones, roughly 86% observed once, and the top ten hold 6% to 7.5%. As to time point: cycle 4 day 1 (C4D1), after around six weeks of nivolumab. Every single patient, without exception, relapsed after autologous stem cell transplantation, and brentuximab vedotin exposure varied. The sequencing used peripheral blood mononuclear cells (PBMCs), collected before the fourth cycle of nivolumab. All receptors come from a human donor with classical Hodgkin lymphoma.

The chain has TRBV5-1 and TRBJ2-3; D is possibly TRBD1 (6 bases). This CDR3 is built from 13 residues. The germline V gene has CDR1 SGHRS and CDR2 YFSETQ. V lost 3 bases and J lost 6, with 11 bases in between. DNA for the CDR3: TGCGCCAGCAGCTCACAGGGTAGGGATACGCAGTATTTT. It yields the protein CASSSQGRDTQYF.

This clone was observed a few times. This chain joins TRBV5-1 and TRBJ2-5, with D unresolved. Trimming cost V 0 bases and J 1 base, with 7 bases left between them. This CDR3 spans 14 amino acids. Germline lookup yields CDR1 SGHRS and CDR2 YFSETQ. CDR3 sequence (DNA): TGCGCCAGCAGCTTGGAAAGGTCCCAAGAGACCCAGTACTTC. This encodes CASSLERSQETQYF.

CDR3 in amino acids: CASSISRQETQYF. DNA of the CDR3: TGTGCCAGTAGTATTTCTAGACAAGAGACCCAGTACTTC. This rearrangement joins TRBV19 to TRBJ2-5, with D uncertain. Germline V gene sequence: CDR1 LNHDA, CDR2 SQIVND (reference sequence). CDR3 size: 13 residues. V was shortened by 3 bases and J by 2 bases, with 7 bases between the two germline ends.

The chain's CDR3 is CASSSRQGSNEQFF. The CDR3 DNA follows: TGTGCCAGCAGTTCTCGACAGGGAAGCAATGAGCAGTTCTTC. J is TRBJ2-1 and V is TRBV6-6; 7 bases align to TRBD1. The CDR3 consists of 14 residues. The J segment lost 6 bases and the V segment lost 4 bases, leaving 6 bases of the junction unmatched. Germline V gene data show CDR1 as MNHNY and CDR2 as SVGAGI (reference sequence).

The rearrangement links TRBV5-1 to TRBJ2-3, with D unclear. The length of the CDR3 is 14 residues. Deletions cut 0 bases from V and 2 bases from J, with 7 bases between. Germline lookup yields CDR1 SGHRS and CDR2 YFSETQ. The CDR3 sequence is CASSLGHPTDTQYF. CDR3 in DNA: TGCGCCAGCAGCTTGGGACACCCCACAGATACGCAGTATTTT.

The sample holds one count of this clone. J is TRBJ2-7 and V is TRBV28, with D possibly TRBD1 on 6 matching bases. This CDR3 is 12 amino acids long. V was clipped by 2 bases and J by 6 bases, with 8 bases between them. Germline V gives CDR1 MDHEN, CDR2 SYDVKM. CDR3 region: CASSLAGVEQYF. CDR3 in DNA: TGTGCCAGCAGTTTAGCAGGGGTCGAGCAGTACTTC.

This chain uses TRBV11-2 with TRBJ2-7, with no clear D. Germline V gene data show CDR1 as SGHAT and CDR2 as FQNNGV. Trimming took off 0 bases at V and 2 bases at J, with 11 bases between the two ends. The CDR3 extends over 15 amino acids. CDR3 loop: CASSLDHGTTYEQYF. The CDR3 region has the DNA TGTGCCAGCAGCTTAGATCACGGAACCACCTACGAGCAGTACTTC.

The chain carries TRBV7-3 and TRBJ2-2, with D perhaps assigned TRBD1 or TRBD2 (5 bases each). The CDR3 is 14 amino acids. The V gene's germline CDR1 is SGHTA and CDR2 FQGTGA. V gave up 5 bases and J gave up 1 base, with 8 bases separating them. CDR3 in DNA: TGTGCCAGCAGCAGGGACGGGAACACCGGGGAGCTGTTTTTT. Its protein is CASSRDGNTGELFF.

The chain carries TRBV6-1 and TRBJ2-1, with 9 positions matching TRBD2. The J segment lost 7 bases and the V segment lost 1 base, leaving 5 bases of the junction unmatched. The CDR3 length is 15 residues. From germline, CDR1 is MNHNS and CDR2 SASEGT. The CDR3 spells CASSEVSGGGNEQFF. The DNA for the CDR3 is TGTGCCAGCAGTGAAGTTAGCGGGGGCGGGAATGAGCAGTTCTTC.

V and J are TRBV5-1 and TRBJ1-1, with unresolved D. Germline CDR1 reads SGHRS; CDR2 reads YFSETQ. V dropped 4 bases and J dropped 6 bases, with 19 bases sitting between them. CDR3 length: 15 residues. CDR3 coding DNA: TGCGCCAGCAGCCAGCTGGGCGGGTTGGGCCCTGAAGCTTTCTTT. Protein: CASSQLGGLGPEAFF.

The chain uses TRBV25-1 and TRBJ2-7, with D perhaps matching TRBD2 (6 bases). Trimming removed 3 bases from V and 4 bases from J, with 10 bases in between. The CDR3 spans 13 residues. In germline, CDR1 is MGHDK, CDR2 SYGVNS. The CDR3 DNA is TGTGCCAGCAGTGACCTAGCGACATACGAGCAGTACTTC. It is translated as CASSDLATYEQYF.

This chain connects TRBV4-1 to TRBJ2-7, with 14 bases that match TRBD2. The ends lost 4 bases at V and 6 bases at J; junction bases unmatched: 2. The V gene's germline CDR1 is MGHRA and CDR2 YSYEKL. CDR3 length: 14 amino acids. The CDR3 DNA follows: TGCGCCAGCAGCCCGGGACTAGCGGGAGCCGAGCAGTACTTC. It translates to CASSPGLAGAEQYF.

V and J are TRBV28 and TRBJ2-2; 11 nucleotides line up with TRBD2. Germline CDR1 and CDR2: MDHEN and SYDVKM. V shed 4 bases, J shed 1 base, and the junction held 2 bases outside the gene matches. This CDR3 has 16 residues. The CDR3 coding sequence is TGTGCCAGCAGTTCGACTAGCGGGAAGAACACCGGGGAGCTGTTTTTT. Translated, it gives CASSSTSGKNTGELFF.

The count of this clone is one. The DNA for the CDR3 is TGCGCCAGCAGTTGGGGGGCTGAACAGGGCACCGGGGAGCTGTTTTTT. Protein sequence: CASSWGAEQGTGELFF. The rearrangement uses TRBV4-3 and TRBJ2-2; either TRBD1 or TRBD2 may fit D (6 bases each). The CDR3 consists of 16 residues. The ends were cut back, 6 bases at V and 4 bases at J, with 18 bases in the middle. Germline CDR1 is LGHNA and CDR2 is YSLEER.

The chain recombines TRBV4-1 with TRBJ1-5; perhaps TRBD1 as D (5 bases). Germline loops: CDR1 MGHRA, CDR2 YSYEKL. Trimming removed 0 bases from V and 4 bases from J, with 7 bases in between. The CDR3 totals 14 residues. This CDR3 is CASSQDRGNQPQHF. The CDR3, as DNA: TGCGCCAGCAGCCAAGATCGGGGGAATCAGCCCCAGCATTTT.

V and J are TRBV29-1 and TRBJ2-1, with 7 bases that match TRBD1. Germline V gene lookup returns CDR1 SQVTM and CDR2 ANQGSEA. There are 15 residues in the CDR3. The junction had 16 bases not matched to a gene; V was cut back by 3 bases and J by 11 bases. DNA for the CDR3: TGCAGCGTTGACCTTGTGAGACAGGGCTACTATAAGCAGTTCTTC. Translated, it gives CSVDLVRQGYYKQFF.

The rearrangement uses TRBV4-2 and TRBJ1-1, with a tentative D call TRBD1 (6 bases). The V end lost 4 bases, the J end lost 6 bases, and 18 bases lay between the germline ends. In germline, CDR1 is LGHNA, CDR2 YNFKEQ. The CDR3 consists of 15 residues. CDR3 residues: CASSPRQEGGAEAFF. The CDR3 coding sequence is TGTGCCAGCAGCCCAAGACAGGAGGGCGGCGCTGAAGCTTTCTTT.

The CDR3 protein is CASSLAQGFIYTDTQYF. The CDR3 coding sequence is TGTGCCAGCAGCTTAGCCCAGGGCTTCATATACACAGATACGCAGTATTTT. The chain has TRBV7-8 and TRBJ2-3; D perhaps matches TRBD1 (5 bases). This CDR3 is 17 amino acids long. Between the trimmed V and J ends, which lost 0 bases and 2 bases, there was a span of 15 bases. Germline V gene data show CDR1 as SGHVS and CDR2 as FQNEAQ.

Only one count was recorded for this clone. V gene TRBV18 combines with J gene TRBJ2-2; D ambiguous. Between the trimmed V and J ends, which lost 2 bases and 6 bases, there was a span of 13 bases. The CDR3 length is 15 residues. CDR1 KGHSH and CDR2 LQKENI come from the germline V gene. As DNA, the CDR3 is TGTGCCAGCTCACCATCCCGAACTGGGGCCGGGGAGCTGTTTTTT. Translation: CASSPSRTGAGELFF.

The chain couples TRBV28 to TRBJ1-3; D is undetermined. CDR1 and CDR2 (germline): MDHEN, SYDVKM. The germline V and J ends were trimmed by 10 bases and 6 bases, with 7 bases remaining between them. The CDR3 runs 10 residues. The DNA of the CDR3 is TGTGCCACCGCAAAAAACACCATATATTTT. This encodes CATAKNTIYF.

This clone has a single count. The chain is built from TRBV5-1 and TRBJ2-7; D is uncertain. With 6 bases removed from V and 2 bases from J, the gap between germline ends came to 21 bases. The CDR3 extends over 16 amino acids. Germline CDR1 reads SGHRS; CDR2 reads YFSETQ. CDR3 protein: CASTASIGTTAYEQYF. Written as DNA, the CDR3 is TGCGCCAGCACAGCTTCCATAGGAACAACCGCCTACGAGCAGTACTTC. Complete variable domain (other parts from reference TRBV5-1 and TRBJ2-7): KAGVTQTPRYLIKTRGQQVTLSCSPISGHRSVSWYQQTPGQGLQFLFEYFSETQRNKGNFPGRFSGRQFSNSRSEMNVSTLELGDSALYLCASTASIGTTAYEQYFGPGTRLTVT.